What follows are 24 T cell receptor beta chains derived from one specimen sequenced in a study of cytomegalovirus exposure and HLA in healthy donors. With 60 Vbeta and 13 Jbeta primers, the PCR was carried out. The repertoire was sequenced with immunoSEQ multiplex PCR; TCRdb's copy has only in-frame clones and lacks some. This sample has 150,000 to 200,000 clones; about two thirds occur once, and the top ten carry 8% to 13%. Sequencing was carried out using PBMCs. Every receptor here comes from a young man in good health and CMV-seropositive.

V is TRBV12-5 and J is TRBJ1-5, with D hard to call. Germline V lookup: CDR1 LGHNT, CDR2 FRNRAP. V lost 0 bases and J lost 2, with 20 bases in between. This CDR3 contains 19 residues. The CDR3 region has the DNA TGTGCTAGTGGTTTGGTACCTGTGTTGAGGGTTGGAGGCAATCAGCCCCAGCATTTT. Translating it yields CASGLVPVLRVGGNQPQHF.

The table lists this clone with a few counts. This rearrangement joins TRBV5-6 to TRBJ2-7; 10 bases are a match to TRBD2. Trimming took 0 bases from V and 4 from J; bases not matched to a gene: 10. CDR1 and CDR2 from the germline V gene are SGHDT and YYEEEE. The CDR3 is 17 residues long. The CDR3 DNA reads as TGTGCCAGCAGCTTGGGCCCTAGCGGGAGTTGGTTTTACGAGCAGTACTTC. Its protein product is CASSLGPSGSWFYEQYF.

The chain joins TRBV12-5 to TRBJ2-6, with 7 bases that match TRBD2. J lost 0 bases, V lost 5 bases, and 7 bases had no gene match. The CDR3 covers 17 residues. CDR1 and CDR2 (germline): LGHNT, FRNRAP. CDR3 DNA: TGTGCTAGTGGTCCTGGGGGGGTTTACTCTGGGGCCAACGTCCTGACTTTC. Protein: CASGPGGVYSGANVLTF.

The sample holds one count of this clone. A junction boundary mismatches the germline segment, possibly from a read error. The rearrangement uses TRBV7-9 and TRBJ1-2, with D maybe TRBD1 (6 bases). The germline V gene has CDR1 SEHNR and CDR2 FQNEAQ (reference sequence). This CDR3 is built from 15 residues. The CDR3 nucleotides read TGTTCCAGCAGCCTACAGGACAGCTATAACTATGGCTACACCTTC. Its translation is CSSSLQDSYNYGYTF. Using reference TRBV7-9 and TRBJ1-2 for the parts outside the CDR3, the full variable domain is DTGVSQNPRHKITKRGQNVTFRCDPISEHNRLYWYRQTLGQGPEFLTYFQNEAQLEKSRLLSDRFSAERPKGSFSTLEIQRTEQGDSAMYLCSSSLQDSYNYGYTFGSGTRLTVV.

The chain combines TRBV5-6 with TRBJ1-2; D not resolved. CDR1 and CDR2 from the germline V gene are SGHDT and YYEEEE. The V and J ends lost 4 bases and 8 bases respectively, with 9 bases between them. CDR3 size: 11 residues. This CDR3 is CASSGYSGYTF. Written as DNA, the CDR3 is TGTGCCAGCAGCGGTTACTCGGGCTACACCTTC.

CDR3 bases: TGTGCCAGCAGCGTGGGAGGCGGGGCTAGCTCCTACAATGAGCAGTTCTTC. This encodes CASSVGGGASSYNEQFF. V usage is TRBV9 and J usage is TRBJ2-1; D might be TRBD2 (6 bases). Trimming removed 2 bases from V and 0 bases from J, with 15 bases in between. Germline lookup yields CDR1 SGDLS and CDR2 YYNGEE. This CDR3 contains 17 residues.

The chain carries TRBV6-5 and TRBJ2-5; 14 nucleotides align to TRBD2. Germline lookup yields CDR1 MNHEY and CDR2 SVGAGI. This CDR3 is built from 16 residues. V gave up 2 bases and J gave up 4 bases; unmatched junction bases: 3. The CDR3: CASSYPTSGRGETQYF. CDR3 DNA: TGTGCCAGCAGTTACCCGACTAGCGGGAGGGGAGAGACCCAGTACTTC.

The V call is TRBV2, the J call TRBJ2-5, with 7 nucleotides matching TRBD1. Germline V lookup: CDR1 SNHLY, CDR2 FYNNEI. This CDR3 has 13 residues. The CDR3 nucleotides read TGTGCTCTCAGCTCCGGGACAGAGGGGACCCAGTACTTC. The encoded protein is CALSSGTEGTQYF. Supplemented by reference TRBV2 and TRBJ2-5, the full variable domain reads EPEVTQTPSHQVTQMGQEVILRCVPISNHLYFYWYRQILGQKVEFLVSFYNNEISEKSEIFDDQFSVERPDGSNFTLKIRSTKLEDSAMYFCALSSGTEGTQYFGPGTRLLVL.

The V gene is TRBV9, the J gene TRBJ2-1; no definite D call. V lost 0 bases and J lost 6, with 10 bases in between. CDR1 and CDR2 from the germline V gene are SGDLS and YYNGEE. The CDR3 sequence is 14 residues long. As DNA, the CDR3 is TGTGCCAGCAGCGTAGGGGCGACCTCCAATGAGCAGTTCTTC. Protein product: CASSVGATSNEQFF.

V usage is TRBV28 and J usage is TRBJ2-5; no clear D. V lost 8 bases and J lost 2, with 18 bases in between. There are 15 residues in the CDR3. Germline CDR1 MDHEN, CDR2 SYDVKM. The CDR3 sequence is CASCDRGTFQETQYF. For the CDR3, the DNA is TGTGCCAGCTGTGACCGCGGAACCTTTCAAGAGACCCAGTACTTC.

The chain uses TRBV28 and TRBJ1-5; D not resolved. Germline CDR1 and CDR2: MDHEN and SYDVKM. This CDR3 comprises 15 residues. V gave up 8 bases and J gave up 7 bases, with 21 bases separating them. As DNA, the CDR3 is TGTGCCAGCTTCCCCCCGTCGGGGAAGGGACAGCCCCAGCATTTT. Translated: CASFPPSGKGQPQHF.

This chain links TRBV18 with TRBJ2-7; the match to TRBD1 covers 8 bases. CDR3 size: 15 residues. CDR1 is KGHSH, CDR2 LQKENI, per germline. J was trimmed by 1 base and V by 4 bases; bases with no gene match: 6. In DNA form, the CDR3 reads TGTGCCAGCTCACGACCGGGACAGGCTTCCTACGAGCAGTACTTC. Amino acids: CASSRPGQASYEQYF.

The chain uses TRBV30 and TRBJ2-7, with no clear D. CDR1 and CDR2 (germline): GTSNPN, SVGIG (reference sequence). The CDR3 length is 12 residues. V was clipped by 0 bases and J by 3 bases, with 6 bases between them. CDR3: CAWSVVFYEQYF. For the CDR3, the DNA is TGTGCCTGGAGTGTCGTATTCTACGAGCAGTACTTC.

The chain links TRBV12-5 to TRBJ2-4; 10 bases agree with TRBD1. The V gene end was trimmed by 2 bases and the J gene end by 6 bases; junction bases not matched to a gene: 10. CDR1 and CDR2 from the germline V gene are LGHNT and FRNRAP. The CDR3 is made up of 17 amino acids. The chain's CDR3 is CASGLFYQGQGRNIQYF. CDR3 sequence (DNA): TGTGCTAGTGGTTTGTTTTACCAGGGACAGGGGCGAAACATTCAGTACTTC.

This rearrangement joins TRBV28 to TRBJ2-5; D is perhaps TRBD1 (6 bases). There are 14 residues in the CDR3. V lost 7 bases and J lost 5, with 17 bases in between. Germline lookup yields CDR1 MDHEN and CDR2 SYDVKM. CDR3 bases: TGTGCCAGCAACCTAGCCAGGGGCGTGGAGACCCAGTACTTC. Translated: CASNLARGVETQYF.

The chain employs TRBV19 and TRBJ1-2, with 10 bases that match TRBD1. Germline V CDR1 and CDR2: LNHDA, SQIVND (reference sequence). CDR3 size: 16 residues. V lost 10 bases and J lost 8; bases outside the gene matches: 19. The chain's CDR3 is CATIERAGTGAEGYTF. CDR3 nucleotide sequence: TGTGCCACCATCGAAAGGGCTGGGACAGGGGCGGAAGGCTACACCTTC.

The CDR3 sequence is CASSVDWYTDTQYF. CDR3 sequence (DNA): TGTGCCAGCAGTGTGGACTGGTACACAGATACGCAGTATTTT. The chain carries TRBV6-1 and TRBJ2-3; tentative D call: TRBD2 (5 bases). Per germline, CDR1 MNHNS and CDR2 SASEGT. The CDR3 runs to 14 residues. The V end was cut by 4 bases, the J end by 2 bases, with 10 bases between.

This clone was counted a few times. The chain recombines TRBV28 with TRBJ2-7; 8 bases align to TRBD1. CDR3 length equals 14 residues. The V and J ends lost 7 bases and 2 bases, in that order; junction bases with no gene match: 7. CDR1 is MDHEN, CDR2 SYDVKM, per germline. Here the CDR3 DNA reads TGTGCCAGCATACAGACAGGGGTCACCTACGAGCAGTACTTC. Translating gives CASIQTGVTYEQYF.

The chain uses TRBV28 and TRBJ2-3; no clear D. CDR3 length equals 14 residues. Germline CDR1 MDHEN, CDR2 SYDVKM. Trimming took 7 bases from V and 3 from J, leaving 14 bases between them. Written as DNA, the CDR3 is TGTGCCAGCACCACCTGGTTCAGTACAGATACGCAGTATTTT. It is translated as CASTTWFSTDTQYF.

This clone was recorded a few times. The chain employs TRBV11-2 and TRBJ1-1, with a possible D match to TRBD1 (5 bases). V lost 1 base and J 2 bases, leaving 14 bases between the germline ends. This CDR3 comprises 16 residues. Germline CDR1 SGHAT, CDR2 FQNNGV. This chain's CDR3 is CASSLVSGRGNTEAFF. The CDR3 DNA is TGTGCCAGCAGCTTAGTTTCCGGAAGGGGTAACACTGAAGCTTTCTTT.

The chain couples TRBV2 to TRBJ2-1; 9 bases agree with TRBD2. The CDR3 has 16 amino acids. Germline V gives CDR1 SNHLY, CDR2 FYNNEI. V lost 4 bases to trimming and J lost 7 bases; unmatched junction nucleotides: 11. Written as DNA, the CDR3 is TGTGCCAGCAGTGCCTCGGGCGGGAGGGTGACGAATGAGCAGTTCTTC. Protein product: CASSASGGRVTNEQFF.

This clone was counted only a few times. This rearrangement joins TRBV14 to TRBJ2-3, with 7 bases that match TRBD2. CDR1 is SGHDN and CDR2 is FVKESK in the germline V gene. Losses at the gene ends were 4 bases for V and 4 bases for J; bases not matched to a gene: 11. The CDR3 consists of 16 residues. CDR3 sequence reads: CASSLGRYRSADTQYF. The CDR3 coding sequence is TGTGCCAGCAGCCTCGGGAGGTACCGGTCGGCAGATACGCAGTATTTT.

This chain joins TRBV9 and TRBJ2-1, with 9 positions matching TRBD1. Trimming cost V 4 bases and J 8 bases; bases outside gene matches: 16. Germline V gene lookup returns CDR1 SGDLS and CDR2 YYNGEE. The CDR3 spans 17 residues. CDR3: CASSPRTGAVGGDEQFF. In DNA form, the CDR3 reads TGTGCCAGCAGCCCCCGGACAGGGGCTGTTGGTGGGGATGAGCAGTTCTTC.

The sample holds a few counts of this clone. The rearrangement uses TRBV7-3 and TRBJ1-1, with D possibly being TRBD1 (5 bases). V was trimmed by 5 bases and J by 5 bases, leaving 18 bases between them. The CDR3 spans 15 residues. Germline lookup yields CDR1 SGHTA and CDR2 FQGTGA. The CDR3 here is CASSPQGGGTTEAFF. CDR3 bases: TGTGCCAGCAGCCCCCAGGGAGGCGGTACTACTGAAGCTTTCTTT.